The 26 T cell receptor beta chains below come from one sample, sequenced in a study of cytomegalovirus exposure and HLA in healthy donors. The PCR had 60 Vbeta and 13 Jbeta primers. The assay was immunoSEQ multiplex PCR, and TCRdb's table has in-frame clones only and misses some. The data contain 150,000 or so clones, roughly 80% of them singletons. The sample was PBMCs. These receptors all stem from a woman under 30 in good health and CMV-seronegative.

V is TRBV6-5 and J is TRBJ2-2; the D gene is possibly TRBD1 (5 bases). Germline CDR1 is MNHEY and CDR2 is SVGAGI. The ends were cut back, 6 bases at V and 3 bases at J, with 11 bases in the middle. The length of the CDR3 is 14 residues. CDR3 sequence reads: CASRGPRDTGELFF. For the CDR3, the DNA is TGTGCCAGCAGGGGGCCTAGGGACACCGGGGAGCTGTTTTTT.

The V gene is TRBV7-9, the J gene TRBJ2-1; D is ambiguous. The V gene's germline CDR1 is SEHNR and CDR2 FQNEAQ (reference sequence). CDR3 length equals 14 residues. V gave up 8 bases and J gave up 4 bases, with 15 bases separating them. The DNA for the CDR3 is TGTGCCAGCCTACCGGTTGGTCAATACAATGAGCAGTTCTTC. This translates into CASLPVGQYNEQFF.

The chain employs TRBV10-3 and TRBJ2-5; TRBD2 aligns across 13 bases. Germline V gives CDR1 ENHRY, CDR2 SYGVKD. The length of the CDR3 is 15 residues. J was trimmed by 7 bases and V by 10 bases; bases with no gene match: 12. The CDR3 DNA reads TGTGCCAGCCTCCCCGGACTAGCGGGAGAGGGGACCCAGTACTTC. Residues: CASLPGLAGEGTQYF.

The chain is built from TRBV28 and TRBJ2-3, with D perhaps TRBD2 (5 bases). Germline-derived CDR1 and CDR2 are MDHEN and SYDVKM. V dropped 6 bases and J dropped 2 bases, with 30 bases sitting between them. This CDR3 is built from 20 residues. The CDR3 DNA sequence: TGTGCCAGCAGATTCTTACCAAACAGCGCGAAAGAGGGCCTCACAGATACGCAGTATTTT. It yields the protein CASRFLPNSAKEGLTDTQYF. Filled out from reference TRBV28 and TRBJ2-3, the complete variable domain reads DVKVTQSSRYLVKRTGEKVFLECVQDMDHENMFWYRQDPGLGLRLIYFSYDVKMKEKGDIPEGYSVSREKKERFSLILESASTNQTSMYLCASRFLPNSAKEGLTDTQYFGPGTRLTVL.

The chain combines TRBV30 with TRBJ2-7; 8 nucleotides line up with TRBD1. This CDR3 is 13 amino acids long. V shed 3 bases and J 4 bases; nucleotides not matched to a gene: 5. Germline V gene sequence: CDR1 GTSNPN, CDR2 SVGIG (reference sequence). The DNA of the CDR3 is TGTGCCTGGAGGGGTACAGGGGGTTACGAGCAGTACTTC. This sequence encodes CAWRGTGGYEQYF.

CDR3 residues: CASSLAGTDNEQFF. As DNA, the CDR3 is TGTGCCAGCAGCTTAGCCGGGACAGACAATGAGCAGTTCTTC. This rearrangement joins TRBV7-9 to TRBJ2-1; 7 nucleotides line up with TRBD1. The CDR3 is 14 amino acids. In germline, CDR1 is SEHNR, CDR2 FQNEAQ (reference sequence). Trimming took 0 bases from V and 5 from J; bases not matched to a gene: 1.

This clone was counted a few times. J is TRBJ2-3 and V is TRBV11-3; TRBD2 is a possible D gene (5 bases). The CDR3 has 12 amino acids. Between the trimmed V and J ends, which lost 5 bases and 4 bases, there was a span of 7 bases. Germline-derived CDR1 and CDR2 are SGHNT and YENEEA. CDR3 sequence: CASSEGSDTQYF. CDR3 DNA: TGTGCCAGCAGCGAGGGCTCAGATACGCAGTATTTT. The whole variable domain, filled in from reference TRBV11-3 and TRBJ2-3, reads EAGVVQSPRYKIIEKKQPVAFWCNPISGHNTLYWYLQNLGQGPELLIRYENEEAVDDSQLPKDRFSAERLKGVDSTLKIQPAELGDSAVYLCASSEGSDTQYFGPGTRLTVL.

CDR3 coding DNA: TGTGCCAGCAGTTTATTTCCCCCTGGGACAGAGCCGAACACTGAAGCTTTCTTT. Amino acids: CASSLFPPGTEPNTEAFF. This rearrangement joins TRBV27 to TRBJ1-1; 7 positions agree with TRBD1. Per germline, CDR1 MNHEY and CDR2 SMNVEV (reference sequence). V was clipped by 1 base and J by 1 base; unmatched bases: 12. The length of the CDR3 is 18 residues.

V gene TRBV5-6 combines with J gene TRBJ2-6; D may be TRBD1 (6 bases). The V gene's germline CDR1 is SGHDT and CDR2 YYEEEE. The CDR3 runs 14 residues. V lost 5 bases to trimming and J lost 0 bases, with 6 bases between them. CDR3 nucleotide sequence: TGTGCCAGCAGGACAGGCTCTGGGGCCAACGTCCTGACTTTC. Protein: CASRTGSGANVLTF.

The DNA for the CDR3 is TGTGCCAGCTTTGGACAGCAACTCTCTGGAAACACCATATATTTT. This sequence encodes CASFGQQLSGNTIYF. J is TRBJ1-3 and V is TRBV18; D is perhaps TRBD1 (6 bases). Germline CDR1 reads KGHSH; CDR2 reads LQKENI. The CDR3 has 15 amino acids. V lost 7 bases and J lost 0, with 13 bases in between.

The CDR3 nucleotides are TGTGCCAGCAGCTACCCTGGACAGGTTAGCTACAATGAGCAGTTCTTC. Its translation: CASSYPGQVSYNEQFF. The genes are TRBV28 and TRBJ2-1, with 7 bases that match TRBD1. The CDR3 is made up of 16 amino acids. Germline CDR1 reads MDHEN; CDR2 reads SYDVKM. The J segment lost 3 bases and the V segment lost 6 bases, leaving 11 bases of the junction unmatched.

About this clone itself: The same CDR3 also results from other DNA sequences found in this sample. The rearrangement uses TRBV5-6 and TRBJ2-7; D call uncertain. CDR3 length: 19 residues. The germline V gene encodes CDR1 SGHDT and CDR2 YYEEEE. The V gene lost 3 bases and the J gene lost 6 bases, with 31 bases spanning the gap. The CDR3 coding sequence is TGTGCCAGCAGCTACTTGGTCTCCGTAGGCGGCGATGATGGTTTCGAGCAGTACTTC. Translated, it gives CASSYLVSVGGDDGFEQYF.

The chain joins TRBV19 to TRBJ1-2; 10 positions agree with TRBD1. CDR3 length: 14 residues. CDR1 LNHDA and CDR2 SQIVND come from the germline V gene (reference sequence). The junction had 5 bases not matched to a gene; V was cut back by 6 bases and J by 4 bases. CDR3 coding DNA: TGTGCCAGTAGAAAGACAGGGGGCGTCTATGGCTACACCTTC. Amino acid sequence: CASRKTGGVYGYTF.

The table lists this clone with a count of one. This chain joins TRBV6-6 and TRBJ2-5; D remains unclear. Per germline, CDR1 MNHNY and CDR2 SVGAGI (reference sequence). There are 13 residues in the CDR3. The V end lost 6 bases, the J end lost 5 bases, and 13 bases lay between the germline ends. In DNA, the CDR3 is TGTGCCAGCAGCACGCGGCCCGGGGAGACCCAGTACTTC. Translated, it gives CASSTRPGETQYF.

Written as DNA, the CDR3 is TGTGCCAGCAGCCCCCGACAGCAACTCTCCTACGAGCAGTACTTC. Translating gives CASSPRQQLSYEQYF. This chain uses TRBV9 with TRBJ2-7; tentatively, D is TRBD1 (5 bases). This CDR3 contains 15 residues. Germline assignment: CDR1 SGDLS and CDR2 YYNGEE. The V end lost 4 bases, the J end lost 0 bases, and 14 bases lay between the germline ends.

Here the CDR3 DNA reads TGTGCCAGCAACGAAAGGGGGGGGTACTCCTACGAGCAGTACTTC. This translates into CASNERGGYSYEQYF. The J gene is TRBJ2-7, the V gene TRBV21-1; the tabulated D call, TRBD2, remains unverified against the DNA. TRBV21-1 is deemed a pseudogene. The CDR3 extends over 15 amino acids.

CDR3 bases: TGTGCCAGCAGGACCGGACAGGGAGGAGACAATGAGCAGTTCTTC. Its protein is CASRTGQGGDNEQFF. This chain links TRBV6-5 with TRBJ2-1; 8 bases map to TRBD1. After removal of 6 bases from V and 5 bases from J, the junction contained 9 bases not matched to a gene. Germline V gives CDR1 MNHEY, CDR2 SVGAGI. This CDR3 is 15 amino acids long.

V is TRBV4-1 and J is TRBJ1-2; D is unresolved. Germline V gives CDR1 MGHRA, CDR2 YSYEKL. V lost 0 bases, J lost 1 base, and 12 bases lay in between. CDR3 length: 16 residues. The CDR3 protein is CASSQDWPSDNYGYTF. CDR3 sequence (DNA): TGCGCCAGCAGCCAAGATTGGCCATCCGATAACTATGGCTACACCTTC.

The V call is TRBV28, the J call TRBJ1-3; D not certain. CDR3 length: 14 residues. CDR1 is MDHEN, CDR2 SYDVKM, per germline. Trimming shortened V by 3 bases and J by 0 bases, and 6 bases separated the two germline ends. The CDR3 DNA follows: TGTGCCAGCAGTTTTCGGAGCTCTGGAAACACCATATATTTT. Translating it yields CASSFRSSGNTIYF.

The chain uses TRBV2 and TRBJ2-5, with D possibly being TRBD1 (5 bases). The DNA end is a closer match to TRBJ2-7, so the J assignment may be wrong. This CDR3 contains 16 residues. Germline CDR1 SNHLY, CDR2 FYNNEI. As DNA, the CDR3 is TGTGCCACACAACCGCCGCGAGCAGGGAAGTCCTACGAGCAGTACTTC. Its protein product is CATQPPRAGKSYEQYF.

A word on this clone: A junction boundary mismatches the germline segment, possibly from a read error. This chain links TRBV10-3 with TRBJ2-7, with 8 bases aligning to TRBD1. Germline CDR1 reads ENHRY; CDR2 reads SYGVKD. This CDR3 spans 12 amino acids. The CDR3 is CAIRAGGNEHYF. The CDR3 DNA reads TGTGCCATCAGGGCAGGGGGCAACGAGCATTACTTC.

The V and J genes are TRBV5-1 and TRBJ2-3; D uncertain. The CDR3 length is 16 residues. Per germline, CDR1 SGHRS and CDR2 YFSETQ. V dropped 0 bases and J dropped 0 bases, with 11 bases sitting between them. The CDR3 protein is CASSLDVGSSTDTQYF. For the CDR3, the DNA is TGCGCCAGCAGCTTGGACGTCGGGTCGAGCACAGATACGCAGTATTTT.

The genes are TRBV19 and TRBJ2-3, with TRBD1 as a possible D gene (6 bases). The germline V gene encodes CDR1 LNHDA and CDR2 SQIVND (reference sequence). This CDR3 is 13 amino acids long. Deletions cut 4 bases from V and 3 bases from J, with 8 bases between. CDR3 nucleotides: TGTGCCAGTAGTAGAGGACAGACAGATACGCAGTATTTT. Amino acids: CASSRGQTDTQYF.

This chain links TRBV6-5 with TRBJ2-3; no clear D gene. The CDR3 runs 12 residues. The V gene's germline CDR1 is MNHEY and CDR2 SVGAGI. The V end lost 8 bases, the J end lost 5 bases, and 11 bases lay between the germline ends. This CDR3 is CASGADGDTQYF. The CDR3 coding sequence is TGTGCCAGCGGAGCCGACGGAGATACGCAGTATTTT.

The chain is built from TRBV5-8 and TRBJ2-3; possibly TRBD1 for D (5 bases). V was shortened by 4 bases and J by 1 base, with 10 bases between the two germline ends. CDR1 is SGHTS, CDR2 YDEGEE, per germline. The CDR3 is 14 amino acids. DNA of the CDR3: TGTGCCAGCAGCCCAGGGCCGGGCACAGATACGCAGTATTTT. Amino acids: CASSPGPGTDTQYF.

V gene TRBV5-1 combines with J gene TRBJ1-1; TRBD1 agrees at 7 bases. There are 14 residues in the CDR3. With V trimmed by 5 bases and J by 0 bases, 4 bases remained unmatched. Germline assignment: CDR1 SGHRS and CDR2 YFSETQ. CDR3 in DNA: TGCGCCAGCAGATCCGGGACAGTGAACACTGAAGCTTTCTTT. The encoded protein is CASRSGTVNTEAFF.